This T cell receptor beta chain was found in a study of blood T cell repertoires in COVID-19. In the study overall: In each case, the material was cDNA or gDNA derived from T cells, B-cell-depleted T cells, or PBMCs.

Trimming took 5 bases from V and 5 from J, leaving 12 bases between them. Germline-derived CDR1 and CDR2 are MNHEY and SVGAGI. CDR3 length: 13 amino acids. In the study's own analysis: Counts of nucleated cells, estimated from reference gene primer amplification, were obtained. Using immunoSEQ multiplex PCR, the repertoire was profiled, and TCRdb retains in-frame clones only, with some absent. V, J and clone size were drawn from that table, and D and trimming were deduced from the DNA. The sample lists some 210,000 clones, 82% seen once, with roughly 12% in the top ten. The sample taken for sequencing was peripheral blood. The chain is built from TRBV6-5 and TRBJ1-1; weak D call: TRBD1 (5 bases). This clonotype originated in a woman aged 40 to 50 with acute or convalescent COVID-19. The CDR3 region is CASSRGEGTEAFF. The CDR3 DNA reads as TGTGCCAGCAGTCGTGGGGAGGGGACTGAAGCTTTCTTT.